This TCR beta chain was recovered during a study of OX40 agonist ivuxolimab in advanced cancers. Overall study context: The mean age was around 56 years, ranging from 23 to 79, with 65% to 90% of participants male. General observations from the study: Doses of 0.1 to 3.0 mg/kg were accompanied by clonal expansion of CD4+ and CD8+ blood T cells by week 6.

Details on this clone: Its specificity is unknown.

This CDR3 has 14 residues. Germline loops: CDR1 MNHEY, CDR2 SVGAGI. The V gene lost 2 bases and the J gene lost 0 bases, with 7 bases spanning the gap. TCRdb keeps only in-frame clones here, not all; method: immunoSEQ multiplex PCR. The data hold about 95,000 clones, with 75% to 95% observed a single time. This specimen was CD4+ or CD8+ T cells sorted from blood, taken in a trial of the OX40 agonist ivuxolimab. The chain uses TRBV6-5 and TRBJ1-2; no clear D gene. The TCR comes from an adult with an advanced solid tumor such as melanoma, head and neck, liver or kidney cancer. This CDR3 reads CASSYLNSNYGYTF. The CDR3 DNA reads TGTGCCAGCAGTTACCTCAACTCTAACTATGGCTACACCTTC.